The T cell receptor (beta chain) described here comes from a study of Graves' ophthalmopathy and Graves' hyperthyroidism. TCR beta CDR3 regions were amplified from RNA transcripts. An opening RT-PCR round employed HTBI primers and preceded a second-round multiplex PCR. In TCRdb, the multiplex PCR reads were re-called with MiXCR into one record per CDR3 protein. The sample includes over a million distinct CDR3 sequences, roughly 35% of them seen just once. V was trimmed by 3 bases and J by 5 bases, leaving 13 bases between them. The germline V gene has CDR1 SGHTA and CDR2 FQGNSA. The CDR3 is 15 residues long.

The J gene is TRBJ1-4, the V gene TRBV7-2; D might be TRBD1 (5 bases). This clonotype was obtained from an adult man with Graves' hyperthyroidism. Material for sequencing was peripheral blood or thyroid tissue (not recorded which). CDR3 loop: CASSFRGRLNEKLFF. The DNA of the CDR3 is TGTGCCAGCAGCTTCCGGGGACGGCTAAATGAAAAACTGTTTTTT.